This entry describes one TCR beta chain. Its matching antigen is unknown. The sample is drawn from a study of cytomegalovirus exposure and HLA in healthy donors. Study findings and constraints: Associated with cytomegalovirus, according to the listing, were around 170 TCR beta chains.

The germline CDR1 and CDR2 sequences are LNHDA and SQIVND (reference sequence). This CDR3 comprises 14 residues. Trimming left V 5 bases short and J 2 bases short, with 11 bases between. The table came from immunoSEQ multiplex PCR; TCRdb's copy has only in-frame clones and leaves some out. The data contain 100,000 or so clones, around 96% of them seen just once; the ten biggest clones take up 0.89%. The sample comprised PBMCs. The chain has TRBV19 and TRBJ2-3; weak D call: TRBD2 (6 bases). This clonotype originated in a woman between 18 and 30 years old in good health and CMV-seronegative. The CDR3 bases are TGTGCCAGTAGTCCCGGCGGGGACACAGATACGCAGTATTTT. Its protein is CASSPGGDTDTQYF.